This T cell receptor (beta chain) was profiled in a study of response to subunit inactivated influenza vaccine. TCRdb fed the RT-PCR reads into MiXCR, producing one record per CDR3 protein. The sample has roughly 570,000 distinct CDR3 sequences; approximately 14% are singletons. The CDR3 covers 14 residues. Germline V gene lookup returns CDR1 MNHEY and CDR2 SVGEGT. Trimming took 2 bases from V and 7 from J, leaving 12 bases between them. This chain links TRBV6-2 or TRBV6-3 with TRBJ1-5; the D gene is possibly TRBD1 (6 bases). The receptor was isolated from a middle-aged man who received an inactivated influenza vaccine. The sequencing used PBMCs from blood, collected approximately 13 days after vaccination. In DNA, the CDR3 is TGTGCCAGCAGTTACGGGACTCAGGGGCAGCCCCAGCATTTT. Translating it yields CASSYGTQGQPQHF.